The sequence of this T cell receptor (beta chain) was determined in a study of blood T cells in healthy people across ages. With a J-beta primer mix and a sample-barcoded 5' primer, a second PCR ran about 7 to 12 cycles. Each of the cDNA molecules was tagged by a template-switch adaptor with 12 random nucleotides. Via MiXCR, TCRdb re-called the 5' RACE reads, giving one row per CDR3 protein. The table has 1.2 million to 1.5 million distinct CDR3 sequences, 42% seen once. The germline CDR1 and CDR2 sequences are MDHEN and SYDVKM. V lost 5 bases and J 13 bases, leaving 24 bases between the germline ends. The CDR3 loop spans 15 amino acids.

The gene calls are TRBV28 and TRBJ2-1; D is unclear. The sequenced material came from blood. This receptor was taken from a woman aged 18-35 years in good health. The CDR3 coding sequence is TGTGCCAGCAGTGCCGACCCAATGGGCGGAGAGACCCAGTTCTTC. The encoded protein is CASSADPMGGETQFF.